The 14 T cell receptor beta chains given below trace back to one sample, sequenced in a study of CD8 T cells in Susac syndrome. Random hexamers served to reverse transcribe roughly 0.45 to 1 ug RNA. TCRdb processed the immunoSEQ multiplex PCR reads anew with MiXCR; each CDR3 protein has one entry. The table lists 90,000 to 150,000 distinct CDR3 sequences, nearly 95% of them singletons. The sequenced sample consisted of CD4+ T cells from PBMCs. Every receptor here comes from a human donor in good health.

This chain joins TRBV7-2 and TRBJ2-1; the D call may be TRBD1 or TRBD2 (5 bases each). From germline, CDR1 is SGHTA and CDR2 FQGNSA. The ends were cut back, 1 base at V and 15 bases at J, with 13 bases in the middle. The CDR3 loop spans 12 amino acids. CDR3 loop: CASSLGDPTRFF. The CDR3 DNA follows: TGTGCCAGCAGCTTAGGGGACCCAACTAGGTTCTTC.

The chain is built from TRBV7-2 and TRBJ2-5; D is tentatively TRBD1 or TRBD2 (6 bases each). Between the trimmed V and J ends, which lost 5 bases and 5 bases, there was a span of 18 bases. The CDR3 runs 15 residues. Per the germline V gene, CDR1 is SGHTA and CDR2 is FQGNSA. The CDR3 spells CASSLITGRSETQYF. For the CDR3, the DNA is TGTGCCAGCAGCCTAATAACAGGGAGGAGCGAGACCCAGTACTTC.

CDR3 sequence (DNA): TGTGCCAGCAGCCAAGGACAGTCCTACAATGAGCAGTTCTTC. Translating gives CASSQGQSYNEQFF. The gene calls are TRBV3-1 and TRBJ2-1; D might be TRBD1 (5 bases). V was cut by 1 base and J by 1 base, with 5 bases left in between. The CDR3 covers 14 residues. CDR1 is LGHDT and CDR2 is YNNKEL in the germline V gene (reference sequence).

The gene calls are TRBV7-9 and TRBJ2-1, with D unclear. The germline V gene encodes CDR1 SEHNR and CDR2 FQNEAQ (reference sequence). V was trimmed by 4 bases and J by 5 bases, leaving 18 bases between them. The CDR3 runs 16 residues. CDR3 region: CASSSRLQESHNEQFF. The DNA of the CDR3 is TGTGCCAGCAGCTCCCGACTCCAAGAGTCTCACAATGAGCAGTTCTTC.

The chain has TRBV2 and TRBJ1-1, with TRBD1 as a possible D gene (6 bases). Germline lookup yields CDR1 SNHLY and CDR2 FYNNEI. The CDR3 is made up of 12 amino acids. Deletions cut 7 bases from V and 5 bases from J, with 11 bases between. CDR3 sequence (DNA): TGTGCCAGCACGGGGGCGCGGACTGAAGCTTTCTTT. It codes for CASTGARTEAFF.

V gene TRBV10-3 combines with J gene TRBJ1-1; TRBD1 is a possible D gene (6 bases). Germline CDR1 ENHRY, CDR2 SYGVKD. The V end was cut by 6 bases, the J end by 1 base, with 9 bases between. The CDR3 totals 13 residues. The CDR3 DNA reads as TGTGCCATCAGGGTGGACAGGAACACTGAAGCTTTCTTT. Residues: CAIRVDRNTEAFF.

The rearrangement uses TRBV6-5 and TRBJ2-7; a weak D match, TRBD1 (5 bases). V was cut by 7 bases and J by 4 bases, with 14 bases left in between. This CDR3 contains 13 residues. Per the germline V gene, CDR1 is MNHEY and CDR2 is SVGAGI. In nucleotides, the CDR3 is TGTGCCAGCACAGGGTCCCTGCTTTACGAGCAGTACTTC. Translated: CASTGSLLYEQYF.

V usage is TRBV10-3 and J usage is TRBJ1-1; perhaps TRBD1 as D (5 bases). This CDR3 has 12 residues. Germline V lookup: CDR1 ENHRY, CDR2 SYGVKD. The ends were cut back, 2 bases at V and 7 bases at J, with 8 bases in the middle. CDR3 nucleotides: TGTGCCATCAGTGAGGGGACGGGTGAAGCTTTCTTT. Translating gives CAISEGTGEAFF.

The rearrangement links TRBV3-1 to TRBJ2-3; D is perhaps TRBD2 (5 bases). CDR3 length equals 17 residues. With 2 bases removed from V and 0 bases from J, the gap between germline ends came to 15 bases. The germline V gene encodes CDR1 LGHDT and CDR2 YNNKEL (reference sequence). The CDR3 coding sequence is TGTGCCAGCAGCCAACGAGTTAGCCGGGGAAGCACAGATACGCAGTATTTT. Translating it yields CASSQRVSRGSTDTQYF.

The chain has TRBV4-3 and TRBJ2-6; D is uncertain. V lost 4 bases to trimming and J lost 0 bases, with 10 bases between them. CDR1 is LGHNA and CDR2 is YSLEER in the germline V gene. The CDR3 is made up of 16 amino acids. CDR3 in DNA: TGCGCCAGCAGCCCCGGTGGAAGCTCTGGGGCCAACGTCCTGACTTTC. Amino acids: CASSPGGSSGANVLTF.

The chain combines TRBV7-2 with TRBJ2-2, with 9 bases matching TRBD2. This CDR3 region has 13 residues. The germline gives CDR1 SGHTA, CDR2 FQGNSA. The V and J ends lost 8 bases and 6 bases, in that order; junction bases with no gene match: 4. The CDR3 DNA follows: TGTGCCAGCGAGGCGGGAGGGCCCGGGGAGCTGTTTTTT. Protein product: CASEAGGPGELFF.

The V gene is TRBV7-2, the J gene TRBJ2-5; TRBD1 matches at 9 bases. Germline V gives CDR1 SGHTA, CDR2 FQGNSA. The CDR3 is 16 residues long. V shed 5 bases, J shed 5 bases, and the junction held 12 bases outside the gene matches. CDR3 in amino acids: CASSPRNRGRGETQYF. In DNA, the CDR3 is TGTGCCAGCAGCCCTAGAAACAGGGGGCGAGGGGAGACCCAGTACTTC. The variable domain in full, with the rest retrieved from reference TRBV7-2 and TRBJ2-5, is GAGVSQSPSNKVTEKGKDVELRCDPISGHTALYWYRQSLGQGLEFLIYFQGNSAPDKSGLPSDRFSAERTGGSVSTLTIQRTQQEDSAVYLCASSPRNRGRGETQYFGPGTRLLVL.

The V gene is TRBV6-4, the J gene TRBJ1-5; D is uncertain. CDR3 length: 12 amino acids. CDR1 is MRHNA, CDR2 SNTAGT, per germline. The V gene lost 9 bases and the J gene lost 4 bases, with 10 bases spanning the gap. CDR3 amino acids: CARTTGNQPQHF. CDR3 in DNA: TGTGCCAGAACCACGGGGAATCAGCCCCAGCATTTT.

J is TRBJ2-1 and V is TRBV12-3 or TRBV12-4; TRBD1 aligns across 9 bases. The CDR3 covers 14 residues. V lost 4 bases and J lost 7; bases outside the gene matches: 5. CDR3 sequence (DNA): TGTGCCAGCAGTTCCCGACAGGGGGGGAATGAGCAGTTCTTC. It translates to CASSSRQGGNEQFF.